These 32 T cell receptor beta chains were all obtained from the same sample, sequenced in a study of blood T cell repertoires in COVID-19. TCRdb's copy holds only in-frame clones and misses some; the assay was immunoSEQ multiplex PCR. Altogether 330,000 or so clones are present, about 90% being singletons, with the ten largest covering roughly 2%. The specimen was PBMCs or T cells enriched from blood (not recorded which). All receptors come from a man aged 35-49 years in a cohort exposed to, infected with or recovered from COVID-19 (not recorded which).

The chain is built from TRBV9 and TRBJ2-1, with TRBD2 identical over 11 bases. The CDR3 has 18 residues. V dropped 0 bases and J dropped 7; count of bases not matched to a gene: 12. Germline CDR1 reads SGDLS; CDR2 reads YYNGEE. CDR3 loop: CASSVDSGRAGGRNEQFF. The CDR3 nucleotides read TGTGCCAGCAGCGTAGATAGCGGGAGGGCCGGTGGAAGGAATGAGCAGTTCTTC. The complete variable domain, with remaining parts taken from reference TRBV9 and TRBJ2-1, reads DSGVTQTPKHLITATGQRVTLRCSPRSGDLSVYWYQQSLDQGLQFLIQYYNGEERAKGNILERFSAQQFPDLHSELNLSSLELGDSALYFCASSVDSGRAGGRNEQFFGPGTRLTVL.

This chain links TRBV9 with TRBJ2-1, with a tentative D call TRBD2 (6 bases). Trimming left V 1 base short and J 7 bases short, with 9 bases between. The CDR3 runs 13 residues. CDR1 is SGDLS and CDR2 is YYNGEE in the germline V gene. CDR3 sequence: CASSVTGGNEQFF. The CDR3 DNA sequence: TGTGCCAGCAGCGTAACTGGAGGGAATGAGCAGTTCTTC.

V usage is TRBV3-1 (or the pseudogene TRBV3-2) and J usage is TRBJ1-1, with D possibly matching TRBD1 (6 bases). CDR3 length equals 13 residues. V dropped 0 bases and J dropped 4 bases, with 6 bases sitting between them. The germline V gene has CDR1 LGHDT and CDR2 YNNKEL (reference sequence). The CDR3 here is CASSQEGGTEAFF. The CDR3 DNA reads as TGTGCCAGCAGCCAAGAAGGGGGCACTGAAGCTTTCTTT.

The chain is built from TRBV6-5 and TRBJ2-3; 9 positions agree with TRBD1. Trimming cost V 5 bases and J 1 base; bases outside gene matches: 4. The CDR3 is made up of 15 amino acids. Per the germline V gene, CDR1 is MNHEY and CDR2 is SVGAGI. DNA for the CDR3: TGTGCCAGCAGTACTTGGACAGGGGGCACAGATACGCAGTATTTT. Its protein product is CASSTWTGGTDTQYF.

The CDR3 DNA reads TGTGCCAGCTCACCAACCGCCGGGACTAGCGGGGCGTACAATGAGCAGTTCTTC. It specifies CASSPTAGTSGAYNEQFF. This sequence joins TRBV18 and TRBJ2-1; 13 bases align to TRBD2. The CDR3 is made up of 18 amino acids. Germline V gene lookup returns CDR1 KGHSH and CDR2 LQKENI. Germline trimming cut 2 bases from V and 4 bases from J; bases unmatched to any gene: 8.

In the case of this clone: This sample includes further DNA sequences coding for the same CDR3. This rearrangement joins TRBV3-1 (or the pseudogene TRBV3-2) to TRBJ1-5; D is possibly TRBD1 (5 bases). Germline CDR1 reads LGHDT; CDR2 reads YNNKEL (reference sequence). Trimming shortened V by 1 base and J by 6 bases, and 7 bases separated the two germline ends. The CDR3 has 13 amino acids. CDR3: CASSQGRGQPQHF. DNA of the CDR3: TGTGCCAGCAGCCAAGGGAGGGGTCAGCCCCAGCATTTT.

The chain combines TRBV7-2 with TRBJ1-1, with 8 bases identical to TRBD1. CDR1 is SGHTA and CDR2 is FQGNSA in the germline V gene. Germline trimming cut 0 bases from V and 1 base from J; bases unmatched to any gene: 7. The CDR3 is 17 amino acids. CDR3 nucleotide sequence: TGTGCCAGCAGCTTAGCTCGTAGACAGGGGAGGAACACTGAAGCTTTCTTT. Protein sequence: CASSLARRQGRNTEAFF.

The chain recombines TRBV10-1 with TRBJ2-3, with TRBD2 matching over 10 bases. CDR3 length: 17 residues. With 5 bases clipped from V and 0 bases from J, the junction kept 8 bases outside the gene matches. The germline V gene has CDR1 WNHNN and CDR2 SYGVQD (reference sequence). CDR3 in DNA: TGCGCCAGCAGTACCGGGACTAGCGATGATAGCACAGATACGCAGTATTTT. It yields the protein CASSTGTSDDSTDTQYF.

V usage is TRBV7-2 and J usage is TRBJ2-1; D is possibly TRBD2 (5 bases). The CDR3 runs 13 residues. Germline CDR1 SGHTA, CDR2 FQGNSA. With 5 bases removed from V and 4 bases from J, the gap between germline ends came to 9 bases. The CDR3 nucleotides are TGTGCCAGCAGCCTCGGGATTTACAATGAGCAGTTCTTC. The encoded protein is CASSLGIYNEQFF. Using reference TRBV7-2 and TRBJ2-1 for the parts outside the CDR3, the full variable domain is GAGVSQSPSNKVTEKGKDVELRCDPISGHTALYWYRQSLGQGLEFLIYFQGNSAPDKSGLPSDRFSAERTGGSVSTLTIQRTQQEDSAVYLCASSLGIYNEQFFGPGTRLTVL.

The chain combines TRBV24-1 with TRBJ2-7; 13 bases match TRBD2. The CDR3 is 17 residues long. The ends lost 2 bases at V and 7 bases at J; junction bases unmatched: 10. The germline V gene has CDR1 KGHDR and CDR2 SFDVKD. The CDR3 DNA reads TGTGCCACCAGTGATTCTCGTGGACTAGCGGGAGTTAGAGAGCAGTACTTC. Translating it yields CATSDSRGLAGVREQYF.

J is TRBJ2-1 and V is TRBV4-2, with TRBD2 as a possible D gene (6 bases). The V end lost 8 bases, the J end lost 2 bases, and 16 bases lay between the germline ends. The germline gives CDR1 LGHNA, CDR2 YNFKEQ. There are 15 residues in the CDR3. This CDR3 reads CASRALASAYNEQFF. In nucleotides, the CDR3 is TGTGCCAGCCGGGCGCTGGCTAGCGCCTACAATGAGCAGTTCTTC.

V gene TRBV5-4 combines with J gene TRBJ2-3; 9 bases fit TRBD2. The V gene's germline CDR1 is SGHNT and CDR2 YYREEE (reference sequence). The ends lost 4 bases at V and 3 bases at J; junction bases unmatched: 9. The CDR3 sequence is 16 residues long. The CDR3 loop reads CASSGTGTSWTDTQYF. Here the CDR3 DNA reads TGTGCCAGCAGCGGAACCGGGACTAGCTGGACAGATACGCAGTATTTT.

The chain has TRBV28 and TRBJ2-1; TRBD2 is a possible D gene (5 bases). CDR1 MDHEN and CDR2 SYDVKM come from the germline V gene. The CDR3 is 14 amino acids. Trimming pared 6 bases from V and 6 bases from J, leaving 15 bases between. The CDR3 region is CASRDPGKGNEQFF. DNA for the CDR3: TGTGCCAGCAGGGATCCCGGGAAGGGCAATGAGCAGTTCTTC.

CDR3 DNA: TGCGCCAGCAGCTCAGGGGGCAGAGACTATGGCTACACCTTC. Protein: CASSSGGRDYGYTF. The chain is built from TRBV5-1 and TRBJ1-2, with TRBD1 matching 8 bases. Germline trimming cut 3 bases from V and 3 bases from J; bases unmatched to any gene: 4. The CDR3 covers 14 residues. Germline V gene data show CDR1 as SGHRS and CDR2 as YFSETQ.

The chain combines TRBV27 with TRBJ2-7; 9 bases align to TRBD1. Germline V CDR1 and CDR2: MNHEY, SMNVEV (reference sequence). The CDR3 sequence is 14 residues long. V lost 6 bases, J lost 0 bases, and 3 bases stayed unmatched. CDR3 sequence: CASSTDRGSYEQYF. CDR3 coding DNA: TGTGCCAGCAGCACGGACAGGGGCTCCTACGAGCAGTACTTC.

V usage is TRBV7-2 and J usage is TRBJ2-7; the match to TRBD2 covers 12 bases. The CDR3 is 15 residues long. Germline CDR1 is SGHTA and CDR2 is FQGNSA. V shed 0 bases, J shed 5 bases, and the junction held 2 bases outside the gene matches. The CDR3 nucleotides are TGTGCCAGCAGCTTAGCACTAGCGGGAGGAAACGAGCAGTACTTC. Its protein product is CASSLALAGGNEQYF.

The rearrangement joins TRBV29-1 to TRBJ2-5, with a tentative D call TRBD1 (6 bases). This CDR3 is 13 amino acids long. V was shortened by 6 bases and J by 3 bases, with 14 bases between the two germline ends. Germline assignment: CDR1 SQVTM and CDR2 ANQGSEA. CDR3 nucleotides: TGCAGCGTGAGTGGACAGTCGGAAGAGACCCAGTACTTC. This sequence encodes CSVSGQSEETQYF. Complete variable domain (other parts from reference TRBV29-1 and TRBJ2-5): SAVISQKPSRDICQRGTSLTIQCQVDSQVTMMFWYRQQPGQSLTLIATANQGSEATYESGFVIDKFPISRPNLTFSTLTVSNMSPEDSSIYLCSVSGQSEETQYFGPGTRLLVL.

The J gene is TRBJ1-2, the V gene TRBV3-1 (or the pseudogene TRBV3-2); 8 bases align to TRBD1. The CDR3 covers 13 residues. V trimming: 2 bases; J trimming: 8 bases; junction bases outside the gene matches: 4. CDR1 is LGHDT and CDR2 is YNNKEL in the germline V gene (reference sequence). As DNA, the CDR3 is TGTGCCAGCAGCCAATTAACAGGGGGAGGCTACACCTTC. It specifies CASSQLTGGGYTF.

The CDR3 is CASSQLSGGQFF. The CDR3 coding sequence is TGTGCCAGCAGCCAGCTTAGCGGGGGGCAGTTCTTC. The chain combines TRBV3-1 (or the pseudogene TRBV3-2) with TRBJ2-1, with TRBD2 identical over 9 bases. The ends lost 3 bases at V and 12 bases at J; junction bases unmatched: 3. Per germline, CDR1 LGHDT and CDR2 YNNKEL (reference sequence). CDR3 size: 12 residues.

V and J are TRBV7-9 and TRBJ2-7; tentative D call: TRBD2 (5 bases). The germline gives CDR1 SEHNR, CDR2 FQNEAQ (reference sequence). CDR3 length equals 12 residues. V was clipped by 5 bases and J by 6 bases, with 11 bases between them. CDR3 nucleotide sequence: TGTGCCAGCAGCCCGACTGGACTCGAGCAGTACTTC. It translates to CASSPTGLEQYF.

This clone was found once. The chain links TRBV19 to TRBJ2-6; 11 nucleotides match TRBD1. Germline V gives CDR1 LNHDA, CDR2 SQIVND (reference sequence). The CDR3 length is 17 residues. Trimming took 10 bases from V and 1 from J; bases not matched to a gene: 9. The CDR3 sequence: CATNRDRGFSGANVLTF. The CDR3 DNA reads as TGTGCCACGAACCGGGACAGGGGGTTTTCTGGGGCCAACGTCCTGACTTTC. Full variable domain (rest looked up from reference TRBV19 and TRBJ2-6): DGGITQSPKYLFRKEGQNVTLSCEQNLNHDAMYWYRQDPGQGLRLIYYSQIVNDFQKGDIAEGYSVSREKKESFPLTVTSAQKNPTAFYLCATNRDRGFSGANVLTFGAGSRLTVL.

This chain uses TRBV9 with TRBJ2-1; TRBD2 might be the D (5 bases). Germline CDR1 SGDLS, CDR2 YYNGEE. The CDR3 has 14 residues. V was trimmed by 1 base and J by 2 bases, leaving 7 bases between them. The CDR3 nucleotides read TGTGCCAGCAGCGTACGGGATCCCTACAATGAGCAGTTCTTC. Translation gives CASSVRDPYNEQFF.

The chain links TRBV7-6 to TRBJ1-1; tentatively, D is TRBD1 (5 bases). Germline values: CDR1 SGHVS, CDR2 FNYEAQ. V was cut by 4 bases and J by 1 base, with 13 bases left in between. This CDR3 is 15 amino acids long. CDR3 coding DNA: TGTGCCAGCAGCTCAACGGGACTTTCGAACACTGAAGCTTTCTTT. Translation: CASSSTGLSNTEAFF.

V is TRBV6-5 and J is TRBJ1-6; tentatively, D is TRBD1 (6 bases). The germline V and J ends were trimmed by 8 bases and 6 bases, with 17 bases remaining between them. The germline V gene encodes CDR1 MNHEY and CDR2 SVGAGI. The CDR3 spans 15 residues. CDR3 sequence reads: CASEPDRTFNSPLHF. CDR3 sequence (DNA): TGTGCCAGCGAACCGGACAGAACTTTTAATTCACCCCTCCACTTT.

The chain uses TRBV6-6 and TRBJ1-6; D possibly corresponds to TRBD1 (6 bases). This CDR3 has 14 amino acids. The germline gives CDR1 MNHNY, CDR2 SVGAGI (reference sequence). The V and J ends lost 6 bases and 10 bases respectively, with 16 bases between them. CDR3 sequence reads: CASSSTGIVSPLHF. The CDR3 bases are TGTGCCAGCAGCTCAACAGGGATCGTGTCACCCCTCCACTTT.

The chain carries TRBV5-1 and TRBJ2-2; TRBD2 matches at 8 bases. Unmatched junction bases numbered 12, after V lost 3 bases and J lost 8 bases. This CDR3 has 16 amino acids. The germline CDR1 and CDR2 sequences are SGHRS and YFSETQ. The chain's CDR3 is CASSSTSDGVSGELFF. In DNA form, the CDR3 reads TGCGCCAGCAGCTCGACTAGCGACGGAGTGTCTGGGGAGCTGTTTTTT.

The CDR3 DNA is TGTGCCAGTAGTATCAGGGACGGGGGCAAAAACATTCAGTACTTC. Its translation: CASSIRDGGKNIQYF. The rearrangement uses TRBV19 and TRBJ2-4; the D gene is possibly TRBD2 (6 bases). The germline V gene encodes CDR1 LNHDA and CDR2 SQIVND (reference sequence). This CDR3 spans 15 amino acids. V was trimmed by 3 bases and J by 3 bases, leaving 12 bases between them.

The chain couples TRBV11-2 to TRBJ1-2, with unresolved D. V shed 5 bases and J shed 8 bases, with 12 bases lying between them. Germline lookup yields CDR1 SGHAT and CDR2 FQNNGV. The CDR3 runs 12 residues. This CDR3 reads CASSPAPGGYTF. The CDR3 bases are TGTGCCAGCAGCCCGGCACCGGGGGGCTACACCTTC.

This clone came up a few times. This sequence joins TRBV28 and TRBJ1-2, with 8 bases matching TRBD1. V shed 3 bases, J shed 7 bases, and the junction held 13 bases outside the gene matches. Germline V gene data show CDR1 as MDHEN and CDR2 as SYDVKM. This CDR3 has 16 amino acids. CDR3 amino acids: CASSLFDTGGMSGYTF. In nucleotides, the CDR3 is TGTGCCAGCAGTTTGTTCGACACAGGGGGGATGAGTGGCTACACCTTC.

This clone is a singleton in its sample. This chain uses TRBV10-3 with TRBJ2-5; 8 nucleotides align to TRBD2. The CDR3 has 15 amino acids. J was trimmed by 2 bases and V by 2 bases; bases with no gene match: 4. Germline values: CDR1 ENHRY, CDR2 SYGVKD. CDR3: CAISERTSLQETQYF. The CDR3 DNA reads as TGTGCCATCAGTGAGAGGACTAGCTTACAAGAGACCCAGTACTTC.

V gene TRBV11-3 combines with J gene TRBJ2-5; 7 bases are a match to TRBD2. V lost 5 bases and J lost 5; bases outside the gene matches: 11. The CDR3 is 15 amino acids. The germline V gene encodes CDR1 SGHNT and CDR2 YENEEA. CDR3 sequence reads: CASSPGAGPGETQYF. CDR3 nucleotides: TGTGCCAGCAGCCCAGGAGCGGGACCCGGGGAGACCCAGTACTTC.

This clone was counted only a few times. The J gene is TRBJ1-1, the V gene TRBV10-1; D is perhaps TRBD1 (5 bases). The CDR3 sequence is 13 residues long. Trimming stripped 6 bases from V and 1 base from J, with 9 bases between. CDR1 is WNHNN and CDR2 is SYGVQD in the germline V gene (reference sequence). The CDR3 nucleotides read TGCGCCAGCAGCCGGGGGAGGAACACTGAAGCTTTCTTT. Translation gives CASSRGRNTEAFF.